This T cell receptor (beta chain) was documented in a study of T cell repertoires in cytomegalovirus infection. As to this clonotype: Being one base from a much bigger clone, this may be a read error.

TCRdb recomputed calls from the reads with MiXCR, one row per CDR3 protein. The table has around 70,000 distinct CDR3 sequences, approximately 3.6% seen once; the top ten hold roughly 22%. Looked up from germline, CDR1 is LNHDA and CDR2 is SQIVND (reference sequence). There are 13 residues in the CDR3. This chain connects TRBV19 to TRBJ2-2; no clear D gene. This TCR was recovered from a human donor in good health (CMV status not recorded). Some clones in this sample may be carry-over from other donors' samples. The sequencing input was PBMCs. The CDR3: CASSMLDTEELFF. The DNA of the CDR3 is TGTGCCAGTAGTATGTTAGACACCGAGGAGCTGTTTTTT.